The rows below give T cell receptor beta chains drawn from one sample of a study of T cells in Graves' hyperthyroidism and ophthalmopathy. TCRdb redid the calling of the multiplex PCR reads with MiXCR, one entry per CDR3 protein. Here the sample spans under 300,000 distinct CDR3 sequences, under 30% being singletons. Sequenced sample: blood. The receptors here all came from a man between 40 and 49 years old with Graves' hyperthyroidism that later progressed to Graves' ophthalmopathy. Each CDR3 is given with its conserved first and last residue. D genes are given only for firm matches. The size field is filled for only some rows; it gives once, few, many or a size class.

d_gene	len	abundance	j_gene	v_gene	CDR3aa	CDR3nt
TRBD2	17	many	TRBJ2-6	TRBV5-1	CASSLLSGRSGANVLTF	TGCGCCAGCAGCTTACTTAGCGGGAGGTCTGGGGCCAACGTCCTGACTTTC
TRBD2	14	many	TRBJ2-7	TRBV2	CASTGTSGSHEQYF	TGTGCCAGCACCGGAACTAGCGGGAGCCACGAGCAGTACTTC
-	15	once	TRBJ2-2	TRBV20-1	CSARDQQGNTGELFF	TGCAGTGCTAGAGATCAGCAGGGGAACACCGGGGAGCTGTTTTTT
-	15	-	TRBJ1-1	TRBV7-3	CASSLSGHSNTEAFF	TGTGCCAGCAGCTTGTCGGGACACTCGAACACTGAAGCTTTCTTT
-	11	many	TRBJ1-2	TRBV12-3/TRBV12-4	CASRRTSGYTF	TGTGCCAGCAGGCGGACGTCGGGCTACACCTTC
-	13	-	TRBJ1-5	TRBV28	CASPPGGLLRQHF	TGTGCCAGCCCCCCGGGCGGCCTCCTCCGCCAGCATTTT
-	15	many	TRBJ2-6	TRBV5-1	CASREVRSGANVLTF	TGCGCCAGCAGGGAGGTTCGCTCTGGGGCCAACGTCCTGACTTTC
-	17	many	TRBJ1-5	TRBV6-5	CASSYSIGGSSNQPQHF	TGTGCCAGCAGTTACTCGATTGGCGGATCCAGCAATCAGCCCCAGCATTTT
TRBD1	14	many	TRBJ1-5	TRBV6-5	CASSYYRGSQPQHF	TGTGCCAGCAGTTATTACAGGGGGTCTCAGCCCCAGCATTTT
-	11	-	TRBJ1-3	TRBV12-3/TRBV12-4	CASQSGNTIYF	TGTGCCAGCCAATCTGGAAACACCATATATTTT
-	12	many	TRBJ2-2	TRBV9	CASSASGGELFF	TGTGCCAGCAGCGCGTCGGGCGGGGAGCTGTTTTTT
TRBD2	15	many	TRBJ2-7	TRBV5-1	CASSLDVAGGGEQYF	TGCGCCAGCAGCTTGGATGTAGCGGGAGGAGGGGAGCAGTACTTC
TRBD1	17	many	TRBJ2-2	TRBV6-5	CASRGRQGRSNTGELFF	TGTGCCAGCAGGGGTAGACAGGGCCGATCGAACACCGGGGAGCTGTTTTTT
TRBD1	13	many	TRBJ1-2	TRBV20-1	CSARDNQGEGYTF	TGCAGTGCTAGAGATAATCAGGGGGAAGGCTACACCTTC
-	13	many	TRBJ2-2	TRBV19	CASSLAAAGELFF	TGTGCCAGTAGTCTCGCAGCGGCCGGGGAGCTGTTTTTT
-	13	few	TRBJ1-2	TRBV6-1	CASSDGDYYGYTF	TGTGCCAGCAGCGACGGGGATTACTATGGCTACACCTTC
-	13	many	TRBJ2-7	TRBV30	CAWSVTSFGEQYF	TGTGCCTGGAGTGTTACTAGCTTCGGCGAGCAGTACTTC
-	14	many	TRBJ2-7	TRBV9	CASSPRLQGNEQYF	TGTGCCAGCTCTCCCCGCCTACAGGGCAACGAGCAGTACTTC
-	16	-	TRBJ2-5	TRBV12-3/TRBV12-4	CASTNGQRSDQETQYF	TGTGCCAGCACCAACGGACAGCGAAGCGACCAAGAGACCCAGTACTTC
-	13	-	TRBJ2-5	TRBV3-1	CASSTAAQETQYF	TGTGCCAGCAGCACGGCGGCCCAAGAGACCCAGTACTTC
-	13	-	TRBJ1-1	TRBV12-3/TRBV12-4	CASSLTRAGEAFF	TGTGCCAGCAGCCTGACCCGGGCAGGTGAAGCTTTCTTT
TRBD1	14	many	TRBJ1-1	TRBV6-5	CASSYDRVNTEAFF	TGTGCCAGCAGTTACGACAGGGTGAACACTGAAGCTTTCTTT
-	12	many	TRBJ1-2	TRBV29-1	CSVDGPNYGYTF	TGCAGCGTAGACGGCCCTAACTATGGCTACACCTTC
-	14	-	TRBJ2-5	TRBV27	CASSLAAGYETQYF	TGTGCCAGCAGTTTAGCCGCAGGGTACGAGACCCAGTACTTC
TRBD2	15	many	TRBJ2-5	TRBV6-5	CASSYMDREGETQYF	TGTGCCAGCAGTTACATGGATCGGGAGGGAGAGACCCAGTACTTC
TRBD2	16	-	TRBJ2-5	TRBV6-1	CASSASGRWIPETQYF	TGTGCCAGCAGTGCTAGCGGGAGGTGGATTCCGGAGACCCAGTACTTC
-	11	many	TRBJ2-2	TRBV6-5	CASRGTGELFF	TGTGCCAGCAGGGGAACCGGGGAGCTGTTTTTT
-	15	many	TRBJ2-7	TRBV7-2	CASSLVGQGSHEQYF	TGTGCCAGCAGCTTAGTTGGCCAGGGGTCCCACGAGCAGTACTTC
TRBD2	15	many	TRBJ2-4	TRBV12-3/TRBV12-4	CASSLRTSGKNIQYF	TGTGCCAGCAGTTTAAGGACTAGCGGGAAAAACATTCAGTACTTC
TRBD1	14	many	TRBJ2-7	TRBV30	CAWNRFRDSYEQYF	TGTGCCTGGAATCGATTCCGGGACAGCTACGAGCAGTACTTC
-	15	-	TRBJ1-2	TRBV5-6	CASSLVVGLEYGYTF	TGTGCCAGCAGCTTGGTTGTGGGGCTCGAATATGGCTACACCTTC
-	12	-	TRBJ2-5	TRBV29-1	CSVVRQQETQYF	TGCAGCGTTGTAAGACAGCAAGAGACCCAGTACTTC
-	15	many	TRBJ1-2	TRBV6-2/TRBV6-3	CASLNEPQGWHGYTF	TGTGCCAGCTTAAACGAGCCGCAGGGCTGGCATGGCTACACCTTC
-	14	many	TRBJ1-2	TRBV6-1	CASSEGTPHYGYTF	TGTGCCAGCAGTGAAGGGACACCCCACTATGGCTACACCTTC
-	17	many	TRBJ2-7	TRBV27	CASSLGRGQTRGYEQYF	TGTGCCAGCAGTTTGGGGAGGGGACAGACGCGAGGCTACGAGCAGTACTTC
-	15	many	TRBJ1-5	TRBV4-1	CASSQDAYSNQPQHF	TGCGCCAGCAGCCAAGATGCTTATAGCAATCAGCCCCAGCATTTT
TRBD2	14	many	TRBJ2-7	TRBV29-1	CSVRARGSSYEQYF	TGCAGCGTGAGAGCCCGCGGGAGCTCCTACGAGCAGTACTTC
-	13	many	TRBJ1-5	TRBV20-1	CSASLGTGQPQHF	TGCAGTGCTAGTTTGGGGACGGGGCAGCCCCAGCATTTT
-	14	-	TRBJ2-5	TRBV24-1	CATSDALTRETQYF	TGTGCCACCAGTGATGCTCTGACTCGGGAGACCCAGTACTTC
-	12	-	TRBJ2-7	TRBV30	CAWSSGLYEQYF	TGTGCCTGGAGTTCGGGTCTCTACGAGCAGTACTTC
-	11	many	TRBJ2-7	TRBV30	CAWSVIYEQYF	TGTGCCTGGAGTGTAATCTACGAGCAGTACTTC
-	14	-	TRBJ2-7	TRBV28	CASRDLRTLYEQYF	TGTGCCAGCAGAGACCTACGAACCCTCTACGAGCAGTACTTC
TRBD2	13	many	TRBJ2-7	TRBV10-3	CATEREGSYEQYF	TGTGCCACCGAGCGGGAGGGATCCTACGAGCAGTACTTC
TRBD1	18	many	TRBJ1-5	TRBV27	CASSLHNYRGSINQPQHF	TGTGCCAGCAGTTTACATAATTACAGGGGGTCGATTAATCAGCCCCAGCATTTT
TRBD1	14	-	TRBJ1-3	TRBV2	CASSRGTDGNTIYF	TGTGCCAGCAGTAGGGGGACAGACGGAAACACCATATATTTT
TRBD1	15	many	TRBJ1-4	TRBV7-8	CASSLVGTGSEKLFF	TGTGCCAGCAGCTTAGTAGGGACAGGGTCGGAAAAACTGTTTTTT
-	16	-	TRBJ1-1	TRBV6-5	CASSYSSGGLNTEAFF	TGTGCCAGCAGTTACTCGTCGGGGGGCTTGAACACTGAAGCTTTCTTT
-	11	once	TRBJ1-3	TRBV29-1	CSVDAGNTIYF	TGCAGCGTTGACGCTGGAAACACCATATATTTT
TRBD1	13	many	TRBJ1-5	TRBV6-1	CASKDRVLQPQHF	TGTGCCAGCAAGGACAGGGTCCTTCAGCCCCAGCATTTT
-	14	-	TRBJ1-2	TRBV6-1	CASSTPGANYGYTF	TGTGCCAGCAGTACACCGGGGGCTAACTATGGCTACACCTTC
-	21	many	TRBJ1-3	TRBV20-1	CSARGGPWMSSPGNSGNTIYF	TGCAGTGCTAGAGGGGGCCCGTGGATGAGCTCACCTGGGAACTCTGGAAACACCATATATTTT
TRBD1	14	few	TRBJ2-1	TRBV30	CAWSSTGVDNEQFF	TGTGCCTGGAGTTCGACAGGGGTGGACAATGAGCAGTTCTTC